This T cell receptor (beta chain) was sequenced during a study of blood T cell repertoires in COVID-19. The overall study: PBMCs, B-cell-depleted T cells, or T cells were the source of the cDNA or gDNA that made up the material.

Participants were aged roughly 18 to 90 years, lived in over 20 US areas, and enrolled virtually. V was pared by 4 bases and J by 3 bases, with 7 bases of the junction left unmatched. The germline gives CDR1 SGHAT, CDR2 FQNNGV. The CDR3 contains 18 residues. Produced via immunoSEQ multiplex PCR; TCRdb's table is partial and in-frame only. The sample gives about 130,000 clones, 75% to 90% of which show up once; less than 2.5% is in the top ten. The sample was PBMCs or T cells enriched from blood (not recorded which). The V gene is TRBV11-2, the J gene TRBJ2-1; 15 nucleotides line up with TRBD2. This clonotype was sampled from a woman aged 45-65 years who had recovered from COVID-19. The chain's CDR3 is CASSSSGLAGGFYNEQFF. CDR3 nucleotide sequence: TGTGCCAGCAGCTCGTCGGGACTAGCGGGGGGTTTCTACAATGAGCAGTTCTTC. Complete variable domain (other parts from reference TRBV11-2 and TRBJ2-1): EAGVAQSPRYKIIEKRQSVAFWCNPISGHATLYWYQQILGQGPKLLIQFQNNGVVDDSQLPKDRFSAERLKGVDSTLKIQPAKLEDSAVYLCASSSSGLAGGFYNEQFFGPGTRLTVL.